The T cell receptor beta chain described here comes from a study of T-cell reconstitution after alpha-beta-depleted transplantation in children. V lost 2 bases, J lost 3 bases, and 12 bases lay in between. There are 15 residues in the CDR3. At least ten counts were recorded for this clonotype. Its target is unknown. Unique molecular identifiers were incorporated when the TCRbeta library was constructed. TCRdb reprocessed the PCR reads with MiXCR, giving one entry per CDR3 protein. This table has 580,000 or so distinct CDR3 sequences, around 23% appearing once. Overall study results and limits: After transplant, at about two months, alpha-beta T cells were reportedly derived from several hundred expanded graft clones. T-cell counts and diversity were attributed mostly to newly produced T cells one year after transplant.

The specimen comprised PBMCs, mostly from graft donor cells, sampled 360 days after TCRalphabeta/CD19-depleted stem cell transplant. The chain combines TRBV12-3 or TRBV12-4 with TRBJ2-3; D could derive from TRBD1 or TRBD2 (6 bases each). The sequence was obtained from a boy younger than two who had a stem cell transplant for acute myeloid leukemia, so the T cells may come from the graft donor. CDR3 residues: CASSLLGGRTDTQYF. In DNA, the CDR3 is TGTGCCAGCAGTTTATTAGGGGGGAGGACAGATACGCAGTATTTT.